The clone carrying this T cell receptor beta chain has a handful of counts. Its antigen is unidentified. The data derive from a study of T-cell memory formation after mild COVID-19. Study findings and constraints: Whereas later expanders leaned CD4+, clones contracting day 15 to 85 showed a balanced CD4/CD8 makeup. Researchers report contracting CD4+ clones mostly in CM and EM, with CD8+ clones in EMRA. That cross-reactive memory joined was suggested by some responding clones appearing in pre-infection memory.

TCRalpha and TCRbeta libraries used 5'RACE with constant-segment primers and UMIs. Each CDR3 protein is one row after TCRdb ran MiXCR on the 5' RACE reads. Of roughly 400,000 distinct CDR3 sequences in the sample, 20% to 25% were seen once. Germline CDR1 reads MGHRA; CDR2 reads YSYEKL. V was pared by 0 bases and J by 3 bases, with 18 bases between. The CDR3 is 18 residues long. The TCR comes from an adult woman who had mild COVID-19 (a few samples of this study predate the infection). Cell type and time point are not known. The rearrangement uses TRBV4-1 and TRBJ1-5; D gene uncertain. Source material: PBMCs or a T cell subset sorted from them (not recorded which). The CDR3 DNA follows: TGCGCCAGCAGCCAAGACCGATGGACGCAGGTTCTCAATCAGCCCCAGCATTTT. As protein: CASSQDRWTQVLNQPQHF.